The 16 T cell receptor beta chains below all came from one sample that was sequenced in a study of shared clonotypes between healthy human individuals. Sequencing was performed with immunoSEQ multiplex PCR; in TCRdb, only in-frame clones are kept and a portion is missing. The table records 2 million to 2.5 million clones, over 85% of them present only once. Sequenced sample: naive CD4+ T cells from PBMCs. Subset specified: CD45RA+ positively selected. The receptors come from a man younger than 35 in good health. Some clones in this sample may be carry-over from other donors' samples.

The genes are TRBV28 and TRBJ2-3; a possible D gene is TRBD2 (5 bases). Trimming shortened V by 8 bases and J by 3 bases, and 18 bases separated the two germline ends. The CDR3 consists of 15 residues. The germline gives CDR1 MDHEN, CDR2 SYDVKM. The CDR3 DNA reads TGTGCCAGCCTTGTCCGGGATTTAGCTACAGATACGCAGTATTTT. It is translated as CASLVRDLATDTQYF. The full variable domain, with the rest looked up from reference TRBV28 and TRBJ2-3, is DVKVTQSSRYLVKRTGEKVFLECVQDMDHENMFWYRQDPGLGLRLIYFSYDVKMKEKGDIPEGYSVSREKKERFSLILESASTNQTSMYLCASLVRDLATDTQYFGPGTRLTVL.

V gene TRBV15 combines with J gene TRBJ2-1, with D perhaps TRBD1 (5 bases). Germline assignment: CDR1 LNHNV and CDR2 YYDKDF (reference sequence). V lost 0 bases, J lost 0 bases, and 6 bases lay in between. The CDR3 has 15 amino acids. The DNA of the CDR3 is TGTGCCACCAGCAGAGATCAGGGCTCCTACAATGAGCAGTTCTTC. Protein sequence: CATSRDQGSYNEQFF.

This clone has just one count. The chain joins TRBV7-9 to TRBJ2-2; D is ambiguous. Trimming left V 5 bases short and J 4 bases short, with 11 bases between. The germline CDR1 and CDR2 sequences are SEHNR and FQNEAQ (reference sequence). CDR3 length: 14 amino acids. The DNA of the CDR3 is TGTGCCAGCAGCGCAGGACGGACCACCGGGGAGCTGTTTTTT. Encoded protein: CASSAGRTTGELFF.

The V gene is TRBV28, the J gene TRBJ1-2; D is uncertain. Trimming cost V 6 bases and J 2 bases, with 16 bases left between them. The CDR3 has 15 amino acids. The germline CDR1 and CDR2 sequences are MDHEN and SYDVKM. Here the CDR3 reads CASRPGLPTNYGYTF. Here the CDR3 DNA reads TGTGCCAGCAGACCCGGATTGCCTACCAACTATGGCTACACCTTC.

Only one count was recorded for this clone. V and J are TRBV30 and TRBJ1-1, with 9 bases identical to TRBD1. J lost 3 bases, V lost 5 bases, and 4 bases had no gene match. CDR1 and CDR2 (germline): GTSNPN, SVGIG (reference sequence). The CDR3 loop spans 13 amino acids. DNA for the CDR3: TGTGCCTGGGGACAGGGGATACACACTGAAGCTTTCTTT. Translating gives CAWGQGIHTEAFF.

This clone appeared once. The J gene is TRBJ1-1, the V gene TRBV12-5; the match to TRBD1 covers 8 bases. The germline V gene encodes CDR1 LGHNT and CDR2 FRNRAP. Losses at the gene ends were 4 bases for V and 4 bases for J; bases not matched to a gene: 8. CDR3 size: 15 residues. CDR3 nucleotides: TGTGCTAGTGGTTCCCGAACAGGGGGGGCCACTGAAGCTTTCTTT. It specifies CASGSRTGGATEAFF.

On this clone: Other DNA sequences in the same sample also yield this CDR3. The V gene is TRBV5-1, the J gene TRBJ2-7, with 9 positions matching TRBD2. This CDR3 region has 15 residues. Germline CDR1 reads SGHRS; CDR2 reads YFSETQ. Trimming at V came to 0 bases and at J to 1 base, leaving 2 bases not matched to a gene. Written as DNA, the CDR3 is TGCGCCAGCAGCTTGGAACTAGCGGGTTCCTACGAGCAGTACTTC. It specifies CASSLELAGSYEQYF.

The V call is TRBV5-8, the J call TRBJ2-1; 7 bases fit TRBD2. Germline CDR1 is SGHTS and CDR2 is YDEGEE. V was clipped by 4 bases and J by 7 bases; unmatched bases: 14. The CDR3 sequence is 16 residues long. CDR3 sequence (DNA): TGTGCCAGCAGCCCTCCAGGTCGCGGGAGTAGAAATGAGCAGTTCTTC. This sequence encodes CASSPPGRGSRNEQFF.

The V and J genes are TRBV2 and TRBJ1-1; 7 bases fit TRBD1. Unmatched junction bases numbered 6, after V lost 4 bases and J lost 4 bases. This CDR3 contains 14 residues. Germline CDR1 is SNHLY and CDR2 is FYNNEI. CDR3 sequence: CASSAQGEVTEAFF. The CDR3 coding sequence is TGTGCCAGCAGTGCCCAGGGGGAGGTCACTGAAGCTTTCTTT.

This sequence joins TRBV6-1 and TRBJ2-5; a possible D gene is TRBD2 (6 bases). The CDR3 contains 15 residues. Trimming took off 8 bases at V and 1 base at J, with 17 bases between the two ends. Germline V gene data show CDR1 as MNHNS and CDR2 as SASEGT. The DNA for the CDR3 is TGTGCCAGCTCCCGGGGTAGCGGAGTCCAAGAGACCCAGTACTTC. Translation gives CASSRGSGVQETQYF.

This sequence joins TRBV5-4 and TRBJ1-2, with no clear D. The V end lost 3 bases, the J end lost 7 bases, and 16 bases lay between the germline ends. This CDR3 has 14 residues. CDR1 SGHNT and CDR2 YYREEE come from the germline V gene (reference sequence). CDR3 sequence: CASSWSGDYSGYTF. The CDR3 DNA is TGTGCCAGCAGCTGGAGTGGGGATTACTCTGGCTACACCTTC.

This chain connects TRBV2 to TRBJ2-1; the D is unclear. Trimming took off 1 base at V and 2 bases at J, with 9 bases between the two ends. There are 15 residues in the CDR3. Germline V CDR1 and CDR2: SNHLY, FYNNEI. CDR3: CASSEGPYAYNEQFF. CDR3 nucleotide sequence: TGTGCCAGCAGTGAAGGCCCGTATGCCTACAATGAGCAGTTCTTC.

The V call is TRBV21-1, the J call TRBJ2-1; the table's D call, TRBD2, was not checked against the DNA. TRBV21-1 is a known pseudogene. The CDR3 extends over 15 amino acids. CDR3 loop: CASTCGRDSYNEQFF. The CDR3 DNA sequence: TGTGCCAGCACCTGTGGGCGGGACTCCTACAATGAGCAGTTCTTC.

The chain is built from TRBV18 and TRBJ1-4; TRBD1 aligns across 9 bases. J gave up 4 bases and V 6 bases, and 6 bases lay outside the gene matches. The CDR3 is 15 amino acids. The germline V gene encodes CDR1 KGHSH and CDR2 LQKENI. This chain's CDR3 is CASSQGTGSNEKLFF. The CDR3 DNA sequence: TGTGCCAGCTCTCAAGGGACAGGGAGTAATGAAAAACTGTTTTTT.

The chain joins TRBV4-1 to TRBJ2-1, with D possibly TRBD2 on 6 matching bases. The ends were cut back, 1 base at V and 11 bases at J, with 12 bases in the middle. The CDR3 is 13 residues long. Germline CDR1 and CDR2: MGHRA and YSYEKL. The CDR3 reads CASSQASREKQFF. The CDR3 DNA reads as TGCGCCAGCAGCCAAGCGTCGCGGGAAAAGCAGTTCTTC.

The chain employs TRBV30 and TRBJ1-3; the match to TRBD1 covers 7 bases. From germline, CDR1 is GTSNPN and CDR2 SVGIG (reference sequence). The CDR3 covers 15 residues. V shed 3 bases, J shed 0 bases, and the junction held 5 bases outside the gene matches. CDR3 protein: CAWSRDRSSGNTIYF. The CDR3 nucleotides are TGTGCCTGGAGCCGGGACAGAAGCTCTGGAAACACCATATATTTT. Full variable domain (outside the CDR3, taken from reference TRBV30 and TRBJ1-3): SQTIHQWPATLVQPVGSPLSLECTVEGTSNPNLYWYRQAAGRGLQLLFYSVGIGQISSEVPQNLSASRPQDRQFILSSKKLLLSDSGFYLCAWSRDRSSGNTIYFGEGSWLTVV.